What follows describes a single T cell receptor beta chain. What it binds is unknown. This specimen belongs to a study of Ad26.COV2.S vaccination and SARS-CoV-2 variants. Overall study: Vaccine-arm donor from the placebo-controlled COV1001 Ad26.COV2.S trial. Intramuscular Ad26.COV2.S at 5x10^10 or 1x10^11 viral particles. Study results and limitations: Placebo recipients showed lower spike-specific TCR breadth than vaccinees. Vaccine and placebo recipients had comparable breadth of non-spike TCRs.

The CDR3 sequence is 13 residues long. Germline V gene data show CDR1 as KGHDR and CDR2 as SFDVKD. The V and J ends lost 9 bases and 1 base respectively, with 8 bases between them. Regarding treatment: over 15 received Ad26.COV2.S at low or high dose, single or two shots; roughly 5 received placebo; per-sample allocation not given. Each sample was drawn 63 days after the first injection (of vaccine or placebo). Sequencing used immunoSEQ multiplex PCR; TCRdb keeps in-frame clones, though not all of them. Here the sample spans about 400,000 clones, over 75% being singletons. The chain links TRBV24-1 to TRBJ2-2; weak D call: TRBD2 (6 bases). Specimen: peripheral blood, collected in a trial of Ad26.COV2.S vaccine versus placebo. The clonotype was recovered from a person aged 18-65 years who received the Ad26.COV2.S COVID-19 vaccine or a placebo. The CDR3 DNA reads TGTGCCACCCTTAGCGGGAACACCGGGGAGCTGTTTTTT. Translation gives CATLSGNTGELFF.